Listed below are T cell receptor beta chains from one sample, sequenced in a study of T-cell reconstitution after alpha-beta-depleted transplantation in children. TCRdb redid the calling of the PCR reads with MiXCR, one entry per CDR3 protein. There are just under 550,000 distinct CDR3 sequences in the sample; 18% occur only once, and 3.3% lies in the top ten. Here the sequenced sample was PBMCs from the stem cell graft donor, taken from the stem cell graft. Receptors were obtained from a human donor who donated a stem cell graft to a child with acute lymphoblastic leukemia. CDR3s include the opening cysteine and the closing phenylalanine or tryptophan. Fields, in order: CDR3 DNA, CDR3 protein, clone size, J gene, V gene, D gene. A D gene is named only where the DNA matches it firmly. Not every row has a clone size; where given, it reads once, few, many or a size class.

cdr3_nt: TGTGCCAGTAGTACCGGGACGGTCACTGAAGCTTTCTTT
cdr3_aa: CASSTGTVTEAFF
clone_size: NA
j_call: TRBJ1-1
v_call: TRBV19
d_call: NA

cdr3_nt: TGTGCCAGCAGCCCCAGCGATCAGCCCCAGCATTTT
cdr3_aa: CASSPSDQPQHF
clone_size: NA
j_call: TRBJ1-5
v_call: TRBV12-3/TRBV12-4
d_call: NA

cdr3_nt: TGCGCCAGCAGCTTGGACAGGGGGCTCCAGAGAGGTTGGGGTGAGCAGTTCTTC
cdr3_aa: CASSLDRGLQRGWGEQFF
clone_size: NA
j_call: TRBJ2-1
v_call: TRBV5-1
d_call: TRBD1

cdr3_nt: TGTGCCAGCAGCCCCTCGACTAGCCGGAGGGATGAGCAGTTCTTC
cdr3_aa: CASSPSTSRRDEQFF
clone_size: few
j_call: TRBJ2-1
v_call: TRBV7-3
d_call: TRBD2

cdr3_nt: TGTGCCAGCAGCTTCACGACAGGTCAAGAGACCCAGTACTTC
cdr3_aa: CASSFTTGQETQYF
clone_size: once
j_call: TRBJ2-5
v_call: TRBV7-6
d_call: NA

cdr3_nt: TGCAGTGCCGCATTCGGCTCTGGAAACACCATATATTTT
cdr3_aa: CSAAFGSGNTIYF
clone_size: NA
j_call: TRBJ1-3
v_call: TRBV20-1
d_call: NA

cdr3_nt: TGTGCCAGCAGCTCAGCGGGGGACAATGAGCAGTTCTTC
cdr3_aa: CASSSAGDNEQFF
clone_size: few
j_call: TRBJ2-1
v_call: TRBV11-2
d_call: TRBD2

cdr3_nt: TGTGCCAGCAGCCCGACCAAGTGGAATGAGCAGTTCTTC
cdr3_aa: CASSPTKWNEQFF
clone_size: NA
j_call: TRBJ2-1
v_call: TRBV3-1
d_call: NA

cdr3_nt: TGTGCCAGCAGCCACGGGACAGGGTACGGTGAGGCGCAGTTCTTC
cdr3_aa: CASSHGTGYGEAQFF
clone_size: NA
j_call: TRBJ2-1
v_call: TRBV13
d_call: TRBD1

cdr3_nt: TGTGCCAGCAGTCCCTCAGCGGGCCTAGATGAGCAGTTCTTC
cdr3_aa: CASSPSAGLDEQFF
clone_size: NA
j_call: TRBJ2-1
v_call: TRBV5-6
d_call: NA

cdr3_nt: TGCAGCGCTGGGACAGGGGAGGACAATGAGCAGTTCTTC
cdr3_aa: CSAGTGEDNEQFF
clone_size: few
j_call: TRBJ2-1
v_call: TRBV29-1
d_call: TRBD1

cdr3_nt: TGTGCCAGCAGGCCGCCGGGCGGGTCAATCGAGCAGTACTTC
cdr3_aa: CASRPPGGSIEQYF
clone_size: NA
j_call: TRBJ2-7
v_call: TRBV7-9
d_call: NA

cdr3_nt: TGTGCCAGCAGGCCCGGGACTTACCCTCCGAACACCGGGGAGCTGTTTTTT
cdr3_aa: CASRPGTYPPNTGELFF
clone_size: NA
j_call: TRBJ2-2
v_call: TRBV12-3/TRBV12-4
d_call: NA

cdr3_nt: TGTGCCAGCAGTTTTTCCCGAAACTATGGCTACACCTTC
cdr3_aa: CASSFSRNYGYTF
clone_size: NA
j_call: TRBJ1-2
v_call: TRBV12-3/TRBV12-4
d_call: NA

cdr3_nt: TGCGCCAGCAGCTCGGATTTAAGGACAGGGGCATTGAACACTGAAGCTTTCTTT
cdr3_aa: CASSSDLRTGALNTEAFF
clone_size: few
j_call: TRBJ1-1
v_call: TRBV5-1
d_call: TRBD1

cdr3_nt: TGTGCCAGCACCGGACAGTGGGCCACTGAAGCTTTCTTT
cdr3_aa: CASTGQWATEAFF
clone_size: few
j_call: TRBJ1-1
v_call: TRBV2
d_call: NA

cdr3_nt: TGTGCCAGCAGCTTGTGGGGCTACCAAGAGACCCAGTACTTC
cdr3_aa: CASSLWGYQETQYF
clone_size: few
j_call: TRBJ2-5
v_call: TRBV5-5
d_call: NA

cdr3_nt: TGTGCCAGCAGCTCGAACAGGGAGGAAGGCTACACCTTC
cdr3_aa: CASSSNREEGYTF
clone_size: NA
j_call: TRBJ1-2
v_call: TRBV7-9
d_call: NA

cdr3_nt: TGCGCCAGCAGCTTGACGGCGGGAGGCCTCACAGATACGCAGTATTTT
cdr3_aa: CASSLTAGGLTDTQYF
clone_size: NA
j_call: TRBJ2-3
v_call: TRBV5-1
d_call: TRBD2

cdr3_nt: TGTGCCAGCACCAGGGGTCTGGGCTTGCTAAAGAACACTGAAGCTTTCTTT
cdr3_aa: CASTRGLGLLKNTEAFF
clone_size: few
j_call: TRBJ1-1
v_call: TRBV11-2
d_call: NA

cdr3_nt: TGTGCCAGCAGCCTACTGAGGGGGCATGACTATGGCTACACCTTC
cdr3_aa: CASSLLRGHDYGYTF
clone_size: few
j_call: TRBJ1-2
v_call: TRBV11-2
d_call: TRBD1

cdr3_nt: TGTGCCAGCAGCTTAGGCTGGGGTCAGCCCCAGCATTTT
cdr3_aa: CASSLGWGQPQHF
clone_size: many
j_call: TRBJ1-5
v_call: TRBV7-2
d_call: NA

cdr3_nt: TGTGCCAGCAGTCTAACTTACTACGAGCAGTACTTC
cdr3_aa: CASSLTYYEQYF
clone_size: NA
j_call: TRBJ2-7
v_call: TRBV28
d_call: NA

cdr3_nt: TGCGCCAGCAGCCAAGGGACAGGGGGGTCAGAGACCCAGTACTTC
cdr3_aa: CASSQGTGGSETQYF
clone_size: NA
j_call: TRBJ2-5
v_call: TRBV4-1
d_call: TRBD1

cdr3_nt: TGTGCCAGCAGCTCCTTACACCAGCCCCAGCATTTT
cdr3_aa: CASSSLHQPQHF
clone_size: NA
j_call: TRBJ1-5
v_call: TRBV7-9
d_call: NA

cdr3_nt: TGCAGCGTTGAATCGGCGGGAGGATGGGCAGATACGCAGTATTTT
cdr3_aa: CSVESAGGWADTQYF
clone_size: many
j_call: TRBJ2-3
v_call: TRBV29-1
d_call: TRBD2

cdr3_nt: TGTGCCAGTAGTATAAGATACGGGGGCCAGCATACGCAGTATTTT
cdr3_aa: CASSIRYGGQHTQYF
clone_size: NA
j_call: TRBJ2-3
v_call: TRBV19
d_call: NA

cdr3_nt: TGCAGCGTTGCCCGGGAGCAAGAGACCCAGTACTTC
cdr3_aa: CSVAREQETQYF
clone_size: NA
j_call: TRBJ2-5
v_call: TRBV29-1
d_call: NA

cdr3_nt: TGTGCCACCAGCAGCCAGCCCACCGGGGAGCTGTTTTTT
cdr3_aa: CATSSQPTGELFF
clone_size: NA
j_call: TRBJ2-2
v_call: TRBV15
d_call: NA

cdr3_nt: TGTGCCAGCAGGGACCTTCAGGGAGCTAATGAGCAGTTCTTC
cdr3_aa: CASRDLQGANEQFF
clone_size: few
j_call: TRBJ2-1
v_call: TRBV27
d_call: NA